Sequencing of this T cell receptor beta chain was carried out in a study of T cell responses to AZD1222 COVID-19 vaccine. General observations from the study: The donors showed a predominance of white British ancestry and of females, with possible underestimation of clonal diversity. Researchers report vaccine-associated CD4 TCRs spanning spike, with dominance at 160-218 and 743-854. Among spike-specific TCRs, nearly half reportedly target unmutated variant regions. Seropositivity was recorded at baseline in only a handful of AZD1222 recipients.

In the case of this clone: Antigen unknown.

Data came from immunoSEQ multiplex PCR; TCRdb stores just in-frame clones and leaves some out. Counted here are 120,000 to 150,000 clones, 93% occurring once; the ten biggest clones make up around 5%. The origin of this receptor is an adult in good health. Sequencing was performed on peripheral blood, taken on day 0 of AZD1222 vaccination.

The CDR3 nucleotides read TGTGCCAGCAGGACTCAGGGGGACACTGAAGCTTTCTTT. Residues: CASRTQGDTEAFF. The chain couples TRBV6-5 to TRBJ1-1; the match to TRBD1 covers 7 bases. From germline, CDR1 is MNHEY and CDR2 SVGAGI. This CDR3 has 13 amino acids. V lost 6 bases and J lost 3; bases outside the gene matches: 4.